This T cell receptor (beta chain) was found in a study of tumor-infiltrating lymphocytes in primary liver carcinoma. Study information: Donors had hepatocellular carcinoma or combined HCC and intrahepatic cholangiocarcinoma.

TCR beta cDNA was made from 400 to 600 ng total RNA with a constant-region primer. Libraries for TCR beta were built through three nested multiplex PCR rounds, which together made up a slightly modified ARM-PCR procedure. The first two PCR rounds, nine to ten cycles each, used TRBV1-TRBV30 forward primers and a C-beta reverse primer. TCRdb passed the multiplex PCR reads through MiXCR, listing each CDR3 protein once. The sample yields hundreds of thousands of distinct CDR3 sequences, 55% to 65% seen once. They got blood RNA out of unsorted whole blood and also pulled out germline DNA. There are 14 residues in the CDR3. V was clipped by 0 bases and J by 0 bases, with 6 bases between them. Germline V gene sequence: CDR1 MNHNS, CDR2 SASEGT.

This chain links TRBV6-1 with TRBJ2-7; D is uncertain. The receptor's source is a man between 35 and 55 years old with primary liver carcinoma and hepatitis B virus infection. Sequencing was performed on peripheral blood. DNA for the CDR3: TGTGCCAGCAGTGAAGCGGCCGACTCCTACGAGCAGTACTTC. It translates to CASSEAADSYEQYF.